This passage covers 24 T cell receptor beta chains from one sample sequenced in a study of shared clonotypes between healthy human individuals. This table comes from immunoSEQ multiplex PCR, and its TCRdb copy is limited to in-frame clones, with some not included. The sample consists of over 2 million clones, 85% to 95% of them appearing once. The material sequenced was naive CD4+ T cells from PBMCs. Subset denoted: CD45RA+ positively selected. These receptors were obtained from a man aged 18-30 years in good health. Some clones in this sample may be carry-over from other donors' samples.

This clone was seen once. The chain links TRBV28 to TRBJ2-1; D perhaps matches TRBD2 (6 bases). Deletions cut 3 bases from V and 1 base from J, with 10 bases between. This CDR3 is 15 amino acids long. The germline V gene has CDR1 MDHEN and CDR2 SYDVKM. CDR3 loop: CASSLGGLSYNEQFF. CDR3 in DNA: TGTGCCAGCAGTTTGGGAGGACTATCCTACAATGAGCAGTTCTTC.

J is TRBJ2-5 and V is TRBV7-3, with D maybe TRBD1 (5 bases). Per the germline V gene, CDR1 is SGHTA and CDR2 is FQGTGA. The CDR3 runs 14 residues. Trimming shortened V by 2 bases and J by 0 bases, and 7 bases separated the two germline ends. The CDR3 sequence: CASSLSGYQETQYF. CDR3 DNA: TGTGCCAGCAGCTTATCAGGGTACCAAGAGACCCAGTACTTC.

The chain employs TRBV9 and TRBJ2-7; 7 positions agree with TRBD1. Germline V gene sequence: CDR1 SGDLS, CDR2 YYNGEE. The ends lost 4 bases at V and 2 bases at J; junction bases unmatched: 9. The CDR3 is 15 amino acids. The CDR3 region has the DNA TGTGCCAGCAGCCGGGGACAGCTCTACGCCTACGAGCAGTACTTC. Translated, it gives CASSRGQLYAYEQYF.

The chain recombines TRBV28 with TRBJ1-5, with TRBD1 matching over 10 bases. The germline CDR1 and CDR2 sequences are MDHEN and SYDVKM. The CDR3 runs to 15 residues. V trimming: 8 bases; J trimming: 6 bases; junction bases outside the gene matches: 10. CDR3 in amino acids: CASSDYDRGLQPQHF. CDR3 nucleotides: TGTGCCAGCTCGGACTATGACAGGGGGCTTCAGCCCCAGCATTTT.

This clone was seen more than once but under ten times. The chain links TRBV20-1 to TRBJ1-3, with D hard to call. With 8 bases removed from V and 2 bases from J, the gap between germline ends came to 7 bases. The length of the CDR3 is 11 residues. Germline CDR1 reads DFQATT; CDR2 reads SNEGSKA (reference sequence). The CDR3 sequence: CSLGTGNTIYF. The CDR3 coding sequence is TGCAGTCTGGGGACTGGAAACACCATATATTTT.

The chain uses TRBV6-6 and TRBJ2-1; a possible D gene is TRBD1 (5 bases). The V gene's germline CDR1 is MNHNY and CDR2 SVGAGI (reference sequence). The CDR3 has 14 amino acids. The V end was cut by 6 bases, the J end by 5 bases, with 14 bases between. DNA for the CDR3: TGTGCCAGCAGCCAGGGTAGGTCCCACAATGAGCAGTTCTTC. Residues: CASSQGRSHNEQFF.

The chain has TRBV11-2 and TRBJ2-7; 8 positions match TRBD1. CDR1 and CDR2 (germline): SGHAT, FQNNGV. The CDR3 totals 17 residues. J was trimmed by 0 bases and V by 0 bases; bases with no gene match: 7. CDR3 DNA sequence: TGTGCCAGCAGCTTAGATAGGTGGACAGGGAGCTCCTACGAGCAGTACTTC. As protein: CASSLDRWTGSSYEQYF. The full variable domain, completed using reference TRBV11-2 and TRBJ2-7, is EAGVAQSPRYKIIEKRQSVAFWCNPISGHATLYWYQQILGQGPKLLIQFQNNGVVDDSQLPKDRFSAERLKGVDSTLKIQPAKLEDSAVYLCASSLDRWTGSSYEQYFGPGTRLTVT.

This clone occurred a few times. In the same sample, other DNA sequences code for this CDR3. The V gene is TRBV5-1, the J gene TRBJ2-5, with no clear D. V gave up 0 bases and J gave up 4 bases, with 10 bases separating them. CDR3 length equals 14 residues. CDR1 is SGHRS, CDR2 YFSETQ, per germline. The CDR3 DNA follows: TGCGCCAGCAGCTTGGGGGTAGTGGGAGAGACCCAGTACTTC. Translating gives CASSLGVVGETQYF. The full variable domain, rest sourced from reference TRBV5-1 and TRBJ2-5, is KAGVTQTPRYLIKTRGQQVTLSCSPISGHRSVSWYQQTPGQGLQFLFEYFSETQRNKGNFPGRFSGRQFSNSRSEMNVSTLELGDSALYLCASSLGVVGETQYFGPGTRLLVL.

V gene TRBV27 combines with J gene TRBJ1-5; D may be TRBD1 (5 bases). The germline V gene encodes CDR1 MNHEY and CDR2 SMNVEV (reference sequence). V shed 3 bases and J shed 5 bases, with 11 bases lying between them. The CDR3 totals 14 residues. In DNA, the CDR3 is TGTGCCAGCAGTTTTATTGGGGGTTATCAGCCCCAGCATTTT. Amino acids: CASSFIGGYQPQHF.

The rearrangement uses TRBV21-1 and TRBJ1-5; the table's D call TRBD1 went unverified against the DNA. TRBV21-1 is a listed pseudogene. The CDR3 contains 14 residues. CDR3 nucleotide sequence: TGTGCCAGCAGCAATCAGGGGCAGGATCAGCCCCAGCATTTT. This sequence encodes CASSNQGQDQPQHF.

The rearrangement joins TRBV7-2 to TRBJ2-1; D may be TRBD1 (6 bases). The CDR3 has 15 residues. V lost 3 bases, J lost 4 bases, and 13 bases lay in between. Germline CDR1 SGHTA, CDR2 FQGNSA. CDR3 in amino acids: CASSFTGIGYNEQFF. The CDR3 DNA reads as TGTGCCAGCAGCTTTACAGGGATCGGTTACAATGAGCAGTTCTTC.

The rearrangement joins TRBV7-9 to TRBJ2-3, with TRBD2 matching over 8 bases. Germline CDR1 is SEHNR and CDR2 is FQNEAQ (reference sequence). The CDR3 totals 16 residues. V lost 7 bases, J lost 6 bases, and 15 bases stayed unmatched. The CDR3: CASTPEGSGRFDTQYF. CDR3 bases: TGTGCCAGCACCCCCGAGGGGAGCGGGAGATTCGATACGCAGTATTTT.

The gene calls are TRBV12-5 and TRBJ1-2; D is perhaps TRBD1 (6 bases). V lost 0 bases and J lost 9, with 8 bases in between. Germline V gene data show CDR1 as LGHNT and CDR2 as FRNRAP. The CDR3 is 12 amino acids. CDR3 sequence: CASGLVGGSYTF. DNA for the CDR3: TGTGCTAGTGGTTTGGTAGGGGGGAGCTACACCTTC.

V and J are TRBV4-1 and TRBJ1-1; the D is unclear. Germline values: CDR1 MGHRA, CDR2 YSYEKL. Deletions cut 5 bases from V and 0 bases from J, with 16 bases between. There are 16 residues in the CDR3. The CDR3 nucleotides are TGCGCCAGCAGCAAAGGCGAGTCGAGCATGAACACTGAAGCTTTCTTT. It encodes CASSKGESSMNTEAFF.

This clone was seen only once. This chain links TRBV19 with TRBJ1-2, with 11 bases lining up with TRBD1. This CDR3 contains 15 residues. Germline V CDR1 and CDR2: LNHDA, SQIVND (reference sequence). V trimming: 8 bases; J trimming: 1 base; junction bases outside the gene matches: 6. CDR3 coding DNA: TGTGCCAGTCGGGACAGGGGGACAAGTAACTATGGCTACACCTTC. Protein product: CASRDRGTSNYGYTF.

V is TRBV30 and J is TRBJ2-7, with a tentative D call TRBD2 (6 bases). CDR3 size: 17 residues. V gave up 3 bases and J gave up 3 bases, with 24 bases separating them. Germline-derived CDR1 and CDR2 are GTSNPN and SVGIG (reference sequence). CDR3 bases: TGTGCCTGGAGCGGCGGGGACCGGGACTCCAGGTACTACGAGCAGTACTTC. This encodes CAWSGGDRDSRYYEQYF.

This sequence joins TRBV28 and TRBJ1-1, with D tentatively TRBD1 (5 bases). Germline CDR1 is MDHEN and CDR2 is SYDVKM. With 6 bases removed from V and 3 bases from J, the gap between germline ends came to 14 bases. The CDR3 runs 14 residues. The chain's CDR3 is CASSRHRGDTEAFF. The DNA of the CDR3 is TGTGCCAGCAGCAGACACAGAGGGGACACTGAAGCTTTCTTT.

In regard to this clone: Different DNA sequences within this sample yield the same CDR3. The V call is TRBV7-9, the J call TRBJ1-2; D is unresolved. Per germline, CDR1 SEHNR and CDR2 FQNEAQ (reference sequence). The length of the CDR3 is 12 residues. The V gene lost 1 base and the J gene lost 8 bases, with 8 bases spanning the gap. For the CDR3, the DNA is TGTGCCAGCAGCTTAGAGGCGAGGGGCTACACCTTC. It codes for CASSLEARGYTF.

The CDR3 DNA is TGCGCCAGCAGCTTGACTAGGACTAGCGGCAGGGTAGAGCAGTACTTC. Amino acids: CASSLTRTSGRVEQYF. The chain is built from TRBV5-1 and TRBJ2-7, with 10 bases aligning to TRBD2. The germline V gene encodes CDR1 SGHRS and CDR2 YFSETQ. The CDR3 is made up of 16 amino acids. Trimming cost V 1 base and J 7 bases; bases outside gene matches: 11.

This chain connects TRBV4-3 to TRBJ1-6; perhaps TRBD1 as D (5 bases). CDR3 length equals 16 residues. CDR1 and CDR2 from the germline V gene are LGHNA and YSLEER. V was trimmed by 0 bases and J by 10 bases, leaving 16 bases between them. The CDR3 loop reads CASSQEGQGIGSPLHF. In nucleotides, the CDR3 is TGCGCCAGCAGCCAAGAGGGCCAGGGTATAGGATCACCCCTCCACTTT.

J is TRBJ1-2 and V is TRBV7-2, with D possibly matching TRBD1 (5 bases). Germline assignment: CDR1 SGHTA and CDR2 FQGNSA. The CDR3 runs 14 residues. V shed 5 bases and J shed 3 bases, with 13 bases lying between them. The chain's CDR3 is CASSKGDRDYGYTF. The CDR3 bases are TGTGCCAGCAGCAAAGGGGACCGCGACTATGGCTACACCTTC.

This sequence joins TRBV15 and TRBJ2-5; maybe TRBD1 (6 bases). This CDR3 comprises 13 residues. Trimming took off 5 bases at V and 5 bases at J, with 12 bases between the two ends. Germline loops: CDR1 LNHNV, CDR2 YYDKDF (reference sequence). CDR3 in amino acids: CATSPRTAETQYF. CDR3 in DNA: TGTGCCACCAGCCCTCGGACAGCGGAGACCCAGTACTTC.

The chain combines TRBV5-1 with TRBJ1-2; no reliable D call. V was shortened by 4 bases and J by 1 base, with 17 bases between the two germline ends. The CDR3 length is 16 residues. Looked up from germline, CDR1 is SGHRS and CDR2 is YFSETQ. The CDR3, as DNA: TGCGCCAGCAGCCAAGGGAGAGACGTCCTTAACTATGGCTACACCTTC. It yields the protein CASSQGRDVLNYGYTF.

The chain uses TRBV5-8 and TRBJ2-1; the D gene is possibly TRBD1 (5 bases). Trimming left V 2 bases short and J 0 bases short, with 9 bases between. From germline, CDR1 is SGHTS and CDR2 YDEGEE. This CDR3 is 15 amino acids long. For the CDR3, the DNA is TGTGCCAGCAGCTTCCTAGGGGTCTCCTACAATGAGCAGTTCTTC. The encoded protein is CASSFLGVSYNEQFF.